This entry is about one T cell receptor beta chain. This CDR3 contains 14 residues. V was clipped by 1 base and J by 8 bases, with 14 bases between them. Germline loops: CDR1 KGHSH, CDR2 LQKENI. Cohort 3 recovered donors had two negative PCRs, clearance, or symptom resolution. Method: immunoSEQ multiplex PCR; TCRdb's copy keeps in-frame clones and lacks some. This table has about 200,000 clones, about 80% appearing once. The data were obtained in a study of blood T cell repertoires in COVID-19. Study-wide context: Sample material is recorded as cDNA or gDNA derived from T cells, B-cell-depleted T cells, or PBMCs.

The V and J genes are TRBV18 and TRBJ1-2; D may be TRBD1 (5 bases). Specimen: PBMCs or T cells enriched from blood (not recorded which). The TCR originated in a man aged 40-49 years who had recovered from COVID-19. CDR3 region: CASSPLGQGGGYTF. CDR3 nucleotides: TGTGCCAGCTCACCACTTGGGCAGGGCGGCGGCTACACCTTC.